Listed below are T cell receptor beta chains from one sample, sequenced in a study of blood T cell repertoires in COVID-19. The method was immunoSEQ multiplex PCR; TCRdb's version includes in-frame clones alone and lacks a portion of them. The sample has 110,000 or so clones, about four fifths seen once; the top ten hold 15%. Sequencing was carried out using peripheral blood. The origin of the receptors is a woman of 80 years or more with acute or convalescent COVID-19. CDR3s include the opening cysteine and the closing phenylalanine or tryptophan. D genes are given only for firm matches. Clone size appears in some rows only: once, few, many, or a class for an expanded clone.

TRBJ2-7	few	-	TRBV5-1	CASSLAPPGQGHGEQYF	TGCGCCAGCAGCTTGGCCCCCCCCGGGCAGGGACATGGCGAGCAGTACTTC
TRBJ2-7	-	TRBD2	TRBV28	CASSPGGKSYEQYF	TGTGCCAGCAGTCCGGGGGGGAAATCTTACGAGCAGTACTTC
TRBJ2-7	-	TRBD2	TRBV11-2	CASSAYSGTSGPSSYEQYF	TGTGCCAGCAGCGCCTACTCCGGGACTAGCGGGCCTAGCTCCTACGAGCAGTACTTC
TRBJ2-2	-	TRBD1	TRBV2	CASSGQGTRELFF	TGTGCCAGCTCGGGACAGGGCACCCGGGAGCTGTTTTTT
TRBJ2-1	-	TRBD2	TRBV2	CASSELAGVFSEQFF	TGTGCCAGCAGTGAACTAGCGGGAGTGTTTAGTGAGCAGTTCTTC
TRBJ2-2	few	-	TRBV15	CATSPTGNTGELFF	TGTGCCACCAGCCCGACAGGTAACACCGGGGAGCTGTTTTTT
TRBJ1-1	-	-	TRBV5-1	CASSLAVSGVSTEAFF	TGCGCCAGCAGCTTGGCCGTCTCAGGGGTTTCCACTGAAGCTTTCTTT
TRBJ2-1	-	-	TRBV5-6	CASSFFRTSGYNEQFF	TGTGCCAGCAGCTTCTTCAGGACATCCGGCTACAATGAGCAGTTCTTC
TRBJ1-1	-	TRBD1	TRBV11-2	CASSVDRVNTEAFF	TGTGCCAGCAGCGTCGACAGGGTGAACACTGAAGCTTTCTTT
TRBJ2-2	-	TRBD1	TRBV6-4	CASSDSMRQGFSNTGELFF	TGTGCCAGCAGTGACTCAATGAGACAGGGGTTTTCGAACACCGGGGAGCTGTTTTTT
TRBJ1-3	-	-	TRBV6-6	CASSYSEGNTIYF	TGTGCCAGCAGTTACTCGGAGGGAAACACCATATATTTT
TRBJ1-6	-	TRBD1	TRBV24-1	CATSDRPGQINSPLHF	TGTGCCACCAGTGACCGACCGGGACAGATAAATTCACCCCTCCACTTT
TRBJ1-2	-	-	TRBV6-5	CASSYSSRNYGYTF	TGTGCCAGCAGTTACTCGAGCAGGAACTATGGCTACACCTTC
TRBJ2-1	-	TRBD1	TRBV7-2	CASSLDGTASYNEQFF	TGTGCCAGCAGCTTAGACGGGACAGCCTCCTACAATGAGCAGTTCTTC
TRBJ2-2	once	TRBD1	TRBV5-1	CASSARTGVDTGELFF	TGCGCCAGCAGCGCTCGGACAGGGGTAGACACCGGGGAGCTGTTTTTT
TRBJ1-5	few	-	TRBV2	CASSEAFSLGAGISNQPQHF	TGTGCCAGCAGTGAAGCGTTTTCTTTGGGAGCGGGTATAAGCAATCAGCCCCAGCATTTT
TRBJ1-4	few	-	TRBV27	CASSLWPNEKLFF	TGTGCCAGCAGTTTGTGGCCTAATGAAAAACTGTTTTTT
TRBJ2-7	-	TRBD1	TRBV18	CASSGTGSSYEQYF	TGTGCCAGCTCTGGGACAGGTTCTTCCTACGAGCAGTACTTC
TRBJ2-5	-	-	TRBV10-3	CAISESQQETQYF	TGTGCCATCAGTGAGTCGCAGCAAGAGACCCAGTACTTC
TRBJ2-2	-	-	TRBV6-5	CASSRGTGELFF	TGTGCCAGCAGTCGGGGCACCGGGGAGCTGTTTTTT
TRBJ2-5	-	-	TRBV5-1	CASSDPGAEETQYF	TGCGCCAGCAGCGACCCGGGAGCAGAGGAGACCCAGTACTTC
TRBJ2-4	-	TRBD1	TRBV5-5	CASSSGQALNIQYF	TGTGCCAGCAGCTCGGGACAGGCCCTAAACATTCAGTACTTC
TRBJ2-2	-	-	TRBV19	CASSPRGKNTGELFF	TGTGCCAGTAGCCCCCGAGGGAAAAACACCGGGGAGCTGTTTTTT
TRBJ1-1	-	TRBD1	TRBV7-6	CASSLQGGEAFF	TGTGCCAGCAGCTTACAGGGGGGTGAAGCTTTCTTT
TRBJ2-2	-	TRBD1	TRBV4-1	CASSRTRDRGTGELFF	TGCGCCAGCAGCCGTACCCGGGACAGGGGCACCGGGGAGCTGTTTTTT
TRBJ2-5	once	TRBD1	TRBV29-1	CSVDRVMQTQYF	TGCAGCGTCGACAGGGTAATGCAGACCCAGTACTTC
TRBJ2-7	once	-	TRBV6-6	CASSYSSAEGYEQYF	TGTGCCAGCAGTTACTCCTCAGCGGAGGGTTACGAGCAGTACTTC
TRBJ2-1	-	-	TRBV5-1	CASSEQPGSYNEQFF	TGCGCCAGCAGCGAACAGCCCGGCTCCTACAATGAGCAGTTCTTC
TRBJ1-5	once	-	TRBV28	CASTLRSLGDQPQHF	TGTGCCAGCACCCTGAGGAGTTTGGGTGATCAGCCCCAGCATTTT
TRBJ2-2	-	TRBD2	TRBV7-2	CASSRLAGVRTGELFF	TGTGCCAGCAGCAGACTAGCGGGAGTCCGCACCGGGGAGCTGTTTTTT
TRBJ1-5	-	-	TRBV15	CATSRFPGGNQPQHF	TGTGCCACCAGCAGATTCCCGGGGGGCAATCAGCCCCAGCATTTT
TRBJ2-3	-	-	TRBV5-4	CASSFATNTDTQYF	TGTGCCAGCAGCTTCGCGACAAACACAGATACGCAGTATTTT
TRBJ2-1	-	TRBD1	TRBV24-1	CATSDPGTGGYNEQFF	TGTGCCACCAGTGACCCCGGGACAGGGGGGTACAATGAGCAGTTCTTC
TRBJ2-2	once	TRBD2	TRBV9	CASSVGGSPNTGELFF	TGTGCCAGCAGCGTCGGCGGGAGTCCGAACACCGGGGAGCTGTTTTTT
TRBJ1-3	-	-	TRBV5-1	CASSDRSSGNTIYF	TGCGCCAGCAGTGACAGAAGCTCTGGAAACACCATATATTTT
TRBJ2-5	-	TRBD1	TRBV5-4	CASSRDRETQYF	TGTGCCAGCAGCCGGGACAGAGAGACCCAGTACTTC
TRBJ2-7	-	TRBD1	TRBV6-6	CATSQYRGSYEQYF	TGTGCCACCAGCCAATACAGGGGGTCCTACGAGCAGTACTTC
TRBJ2-3	-	-	TRBV5-1	CASSLDQIEDTQYF	TGCGCCAGCAGCTTGGACCAGATTGAAGATACGCAGTATTTT
TRBJ1-4	-	TRBD1	TRBV6-4	CASSGQGAREKLFF	TGTGCCAGCAGTGGGCAGGGGGCCCGCGAAAAACTGTTTTTT
TRBJ1-2	once	TRBD1	TRBV9	CASSPQGQGPFHGYTF	TGTGCCAGCAGCCCCCAGGGACAGGGACCTTTTCATGGCTACACCTTC
TRBJ2-1	-	-	TRBV7-7	CASSLVGGGDEQFF	TGTGCCAGCAGCTTAGTTGGGGGCGGCGATGAGCAGTTCTTC
TRBJ1-4	-	TRBD1	TRBV2	CASSDNRGNEKLFF	TGTGCCAGCAGTGACAACAGGGGAAATGAAAAACTGTTTTTT
TRBJ2-1	-	TRBD2	TRBV5-5	CASSFGLAGYNEQFF	TGTGCCAGCAGCTTCGGACTAGCGGGATACAATGAGCAGTTCTTC
TRBJ2-7	-	TRBD2	TRBV19	CASSRGLAYEQYF	TGTGCCAGTAGTAGGGGACTAGCCTACGAGCAGTACTTC
TRBJ2-1	-	-	TRBV5-1	CASAGGWDEQFF	TGCGCCAGCGCCGGGGGATGGGATGAGCAGTTCTTC
TRBJ2-3	-	-	TRBV19	CASSMSTGTLSTDTQYF	TGTGCCAGTAGTATGTCAACAGGTACCCTTAGCACAGATACGCAGTATTTT
TRBJ2-1	-	-	TRBV9	CASSVGAGALFF	-
TRBJ1-2	-	-	TRBV14	CASSQDRGFGYTF	TGTGCCAGCAGCCAAGATAGGGGGTTCGGCTACACCTTC
TRBJ2-3	-	TRBD2	TRBV2	CASSDSGSGRAQYF	TGTGCCAGCAGTGATTCGGGGAGCGGGAGGGCGCAGTATTTT
TRBJ2-7	-	-	TRBV7-7	CASSFTGVHEQYF	TGTGCCAGCAGCTTTACGGGGGTCCACGAGCAGTACTTC
TRBJ1-2	-	-	TRBV6-2/TRBV6-3	CASSRPSANYGYTF	TGTGCCAGCAGCCGCCCGTCAGCTAACTATGGCTACACCTTC
TRBJ2-5	-	-	TRBV5-1	CASSLEGGRETQYF	TGCGCCAGCAGCTTGGAGGGGGGGCGAGAGACCCAGTACTTC
TRBJ2-1	-	TRBD2	TRBV27	CASRAGGVNNEQFF	TGTGCCAGCAGGGCGGGGGGCGTAAACAATGAGCAGTTCTTC
TRBJ2-3	-	-	TRBV5-1	CASSLASGADTQYF	TGCGCCAGCAGCTTGGCGTCAGGGGCAGATACGCAGTATTTT
TRBJ1-1	-	-	TRBV28	CASSSHEGTEAFF	TGTGCCAGCAGCTCCCATGAGGGCACTGAAGCTTTCTTT
TRBJ1-1	-	TRBD1	TRBV24-1	CATSASGTGGTEAFF	TGTGCCACCAGTGCCTCCGGGACAGGGGGCACTGAAGCTTTCTTT
TRBJ2-1	-	TRBD2	TRBV5-1	CASSSTGTRDNEQFF	TGCGCCAGCAGCTCTACCGGGACTAGGGACAATGAGCAGTTCTTC
TRBJ2-6	-	-	TRBV6-4	CASSGGNGANVLTF	TGTGCCAGCAGTGGAGGGAATGGGGCCAACGTCCTGACTTTC
TRBJ2-5	-	-	TRBV28	CASSQQGLQTQYF	TGTGCCAGCAGTCAGCAGGGGTTGCAGACCCAGTACTTC